This TCR beta chain is drawn from a study of cytomegalovirus exposure and HLA in healthy donors. Study conclusions and caveats: Reported performance of the classifier showed diagnosis of cytomegalovirus status with high specificity and sensitivity. Specificity of a few CMV-associated chains for CMV antigens was verified in vitro. The majority of TCR sequences were rare, yet some public TCRs appeared in many donors. TCR beta chains numbering some 160 were designated cytomegalovirus-associated.

Libraries were prepared by immunoSEQ multiplex PCR; TCRdb keeps only in-frame clonotypes and omits some of them. The sample has about 160,000 clones, about 86% seen once. The CDR3 runs 14 residues. Trimming took 7 bases from V and 9 from J, leaving 22 bases between them. Germline assignment: CDR1 SNHLY and CDR2 FYNNEI. About this clone: The antigen is not known.

The V call is TRBV2, the J call TRBJ2-7; D is possibly TRBD1 (6 bases). The specimen sequenced was PBMCs. The receptor was isolated from a woman aged 25 to 39 in good health and CMV-seronegative. The CDR3 loop reads CASTPQGLGGGQYF. The CDR3 nucleotides read TGTGCCAGCACCCCGCAGGGGCTCGGAGGAGGGCAGTACTTC.